The 21 T cell receptor beta chains below come from one sample, sequenced in a study of post-analysis software for immune sequencing data. Findings of the study overall: Patients showed TRBV5-6, TRBV5-1 and TRBV20-1 among roughly 5 TRBV segments more frequent than in controls.

The antigens for these receptors are not known. Libraries were made from TCR beta cDNA, and they carried unique molecular identifiers. MiXCR, applied by TCRdb to the PCR reads, yields one record per CDR3 protein. The sample lists approximately 360,000 distinct CDR3 sequences, roughly 35% occurring once. Sequencing was done on a sample of blood. Source of these receptors: a girl aged 5-17 years with multiple sclerosis.

The chain uses TRBV20-1 and TRBJ2-3; TRBD2 matches at 9 bases. J gave up 2 bases and V 5 bases, and 5 bases lay outside the gene matches. Germline lookup yields CDR1 DFQATT and CDR2 SNEGSKA (reference sequence). This CDR3 has 14 amino acids. The CDR3 nucleotides read TGCAGTGCTCCGACTAGCGGCTCCACAGATACGCAGTATTTT. Amino acids: CSAPTSGSTDTQYF.

The table lists this clonotype with many counts. J is TRBJ2-6 and V is TRBV5-5; D possibly uses TRBD1 or TRBD2 (5 bases each). Germline V CDR1 and CDR2: SGHKS, YYEKEE (reference sequence). V lost 0 bases, J lost 2 bases, and 9 bases lay in between. The CDR3 consists of 16 residues. The CDR3 DNA reads TGTGCCAGCAGCTTGGAAGGGGAGCCTGGGGCCAACGTCCTGACTTTC. It specifies CASSLEGEPGANVLTF.

V is TRBV3-1 and J is TRBJ2-5, with TRBD2 matching 9 bases. Germline-derived CDR1 and CDR2 are LGHDT and YNNKEL (reference sequence). This CDR3 has 15 amino acids. After removal of 3 bases from V and 4 bases from J, the junction contained 6 bases not matched to a gene. In DNA, the CDR3 is TGTGCCAGCAGCCAGAGCGGGGGGCCCCCAGAGACCCAGTACTTC. Translated, it gives CASSQSGGPPETQYF.

In its sample, this clonotype was seen many times. The rearrangement joins TRBV29-1 to TRBJ2-3; D might be TRBD1 or TRBD2, each matching 5 bases. The V end was cut by 0 bases, the J end by 0 bases, with 10 bases between. The CDR3 sequence is 15 residues long. CDR1 SQVTM and CDR2 ANQGSEA come from the germline V gene. For the CDR3, the DNA is TGCAGCGTTGAAGATCGAGGGGCGAGCACAGATACGCAGTATTTT. This gives the protein CSVEDRGASTDTQYF.

A word on this clonotype: The junction shows a germline mismatch at one end, possibly a read error. The rearrangement uses TRBV20-1 and TRBJ1-2, with D unresolved. This CDR3 spans 14 amino acids. Germline assignment: CDR1 DFQATT and CDR2 SNEGSKA (reference sequence). CDR3 residues: CSARDDLANYGHTF. Here the CDR3 DNA reads TGCAGTGCTAGAGATGACTTGGCTAACTATGGCCACACCTTC.

V usage is TRBV5-6 and J usage is TRBJ2-3; the D gene is possibly TRBD1 (6 bases). This CDR3 comprises 16 residues. The V gene's germline CDR1 is SGHDT and CDR2 YYEEEE. Trimming cost V 3 bases and J 0 bases, with 14 bases left between them. In DNA, the CDR3 is TGTGCCAGCAGCTACCGGACAGACCCTAGCACAGATACGCAGTATTTT. It specifies CASSYRTDPSTDTQYF.

The chain employs TRBV2 and TRBJ1-2; D call uncertain. The germline V and J ends were trimmed by 9 bases and 5 bases, with 10 bases remaining between them. In germline, CDR1 is SNHLY, CDR2 FYNNEI. The CDR3 loop spans 11 amino acids. The CDR3 loop reads CARGKRYGYTF. CDR3 bases: TGTGCCAGGGGAAAACGTTATGGCTACACCTTC. Based on the CDR3 plus reference TRBV2 and TRBJ1-2, the full variable domain is EPEVTQTPSHQVTQMGQEVILRCVPISNHLYFYWYRQILGQKVEFLVSFYNNEISEKSEIFDDQFSVERPDGSNFTLKIRSTKLEDSAMYFCARGKRYGYTFGSGTRLTVV.

The chain uses TRBV4-2 and TRBJ2-7; D might be TRBD2 (6 bases). Trimming left V 2 bases short and J 0 bases short, with 14 bases between. CDR3 size: 16 residues. Germline V lookup: CDR1 LGHNA, CDR2 YNFKEQ. This CDR3 is CASSQTGTGGSYEQYF. Here the CDR3 DNA reads TGTGCCAGCAGCCAAACCGGGACTGGAGGCTCCTACGAGCAGTACTTC.

The CDR3: CASSQRHNNQPQHF. For the CDR3, the DNA is TGTGCCAGCAGCCAACGACATAACAATCAGCCCCAGCATTTT. The chain combines TRBV3-1 with TRBJ1-5; D gene unclear. Per the germline V gene, CDR1 is LGHDT and CDR2 is YNNKEL (reference sequence). This CDR3 region has 14 residues. With 2 bases removed from V and 3 bases from J, the gap between germline ends came to 8 bases. Complete variable domain (other parts from reference TRBV3-1 and TRBJ1-5): DTAVSQTPKYLVTQMGNDKSIKCEQNLGHDTMYWYKQDSKKFLKIMFSYNNKELIINETVPNRFSPKSPDKAHLNLHINSLELGDSAVYFCASSQRHNNQPQHFGDGTRLSIL.

This clonotype has ten or more counts. The chain is built from TRBV6-5 and TRBJ1-2; D unresolved. Looked up from germline, CDR1 is MNHEY and CDR2 is SVGAGI. This CDR3 region has 13 residues. V lost 2 bases, J lost 3 bases, and 7 bases lay in between. In DNA, the CDR3 is TGTGCCAGCAGTTACGGAAGGGACTATGGCTACACCTTC. It encodes CASSYGRDYGYTF.

This clonotype has more than one count but fewer than ten. For the CDR3, the DNA is TGCGCCAGCAGCCAGGAGCCCCGGGACAGACCCTACGAGCAGTACTTC. Protein sequence: CASSQEPRDRPYEQYF. The V gene is TRBV4-3, the J gene TRBJ2-7; 7 positions match TRBD1. With V trimmed by 3 bases and J by 2 bases, 10 bases remained unmatched. The CDR3 extends over 16 amino acids. CDR1 LGHNA and CDR2 YSLEER come from the germline V gene.

This CDR3 is CSASLKQGFGTEAFF. Written as DNA, the CDR3 is TGCAGTGCTAGTCTGAAACAGGGTTTCGGCACTGAAGCTTTCTTT. V gene TRBV20-1 combines with J gene TRBJ1-1, with D maybe TRBD1 (6 bases). Germline values: CDR1 DFQATT, CDR2 SNEGSKA (reference sequence). The CDR3 is 15 residues long. V gave up 3 bases and J gave up 4 bases, with 18 bases separating them.

The J gene is TRBJ1-4, the V gene TRBV7-2; TRBD1 matches at 8 bases. Germline CDR1 reads SGHTA; CDR2 reads FQGNSA. V lost 7 bases and J lost 5; bases outside the gene matches: 18. This CDR3 has 18 residues. CDR3 in amino acids: CASTASWTGSGLNEKLFF. CDR3 sequence (DNA): TGTGCCAGCACCGCATCGTGGACAGGGTCTGGATTGAATGAAAAACTGTTTTTT.

This clonotype appeared a few times. The rearrangement uses TRBV29-1 and TRBJ2-7; a possible D gene is TRBD2 (6 bases). Trimming took 1 base from V and 1 from J, leaving 8 bases between them. The CDR3 is 13 amino acids. Germline CDR1 is SQVTM and CDR2 is ANQGSEA. The CDR3 spells CSVEGGDSYEQYF. The CDR3 region has the DNA TGCAGCGTTGAAGGGGGGGATTCCTACGAGCAGTACTTC.

The chain carries TRBV12-3 or TRBV12-4 and TRBJ2-1; 12 bases align to TRBD2. Trimming took 4 bases from V and 5 from J; bases not matched to a gene: 12. The CDR3 runs to 18 residues. The DNA for the CDR3 is TGTGCCAGCAGTTGGCTAGCGGGGGGGCCGGCGGGTAACAATGAGCAGTTCTTC. Translating gives CASSWLAGGPAGNNEQFF.

This clonotype was counted only a few times. The V gene is TRBV10-3, the J gene TRBJ1-2; 8 nucleotides match TRBD1. Per germline, CDR1 ENHRY and CDR2 SYGVKD. V dropped 6 bases and J dropped 6; count of bases not matched to a gene: 6. The CDR3 extends over 13 amino acids. CDR3 residues: CAISAGQGDGYTF. The CDR3 region has the DNA TGTGCCATCAGCGCTGGACAGGGAGATGGCTACACCTTC.

This chain connects TRBV6-1 to TRBJ2-7, with D possibly matching TRBD2 (5 bases). The CDR3 covers 13 residues. V lost 7 bases, J lost 2 bases, and 12 bases lay in between. Germline V lookup: CDR1 MNHNS, CDR2 SASEGT. CDR3 in DNA: TGTGCCAGCAAGAGTTCCGGGACCTACGAGCAGTACTTC. Protein product: CASKSSGTYEQYF.

This clonotype appeared a single time. V and J are TRBV6-5 and TRBJ2-5; 8 nucleotides agree with TRBD1. The CDR3 runs to 16 residues. The V gene's germline CDR1 is MNHEY and CDR2 SVGAGI. The V gene end was trimmed by 4 bases and the J gene end by 2 bases; junction bases not matched to a gene: 9. The CDR3: CASSFTQGAVQETQYF. In DNA form, the CDR3 reads TGTGCCAGCAGTTTCACCCAGGGGGCCGTGCAAGAGACCCAGTACTTC.

This chain connects TRBV20-1 to TRBJ2-3; 7 bases map to TRBD2. This CDR3 spans 14 amino acids. In germline, CDR1 is DFQATT, CDR2 SNEGSKA (reference sequence). J lost 6 bases, V lost 4 bases, and 10 bases had no gene match. This CDR3 reads CSAIPGLPSDTQYF. CDR3 sequence (DNA): TGCAGTGCTATACCGGGACTACCCTCCGATACGCAGTATTTT.

This clonotype has only a few counts. The chain has TRBV10-3 and TRBJ1-5; the match to TRBD1 covers 7 bases. The CDR3 consists of 14 residues. Looked up from germline, CDR1 is ENHRY and CDR2 is SYGVKD. V lost 4 bases and J lost 4; bases outside the gene matches: 4. DNA of the CDR3: TGTGCCATCAGTGGGGGGACAGTTAATCAGCCCCAGCATTTT. Protein: CAISGGTVNQPQHF.

This clonotype was seen a few times. This chain links TRBV5-6 with TRBJ2-7, with TRBD1 matching 11 bases. The CDR3 has 14 amino acids. Germline V gene lookup returns CDR1 SGHDT and CDR2 YYEEEE. V lost 3 bases, J lost 7 bases, and 6 bases stayed unmatched. The DNA for the CDR3 is TGTGCCAGCAGCTATGCCGGGACAGGGGGTGAGCAGTACTTC. It yields the protein CASSYAGTGGEQYF.